Below, 25 T cell receptor beta chains from the same sample are listed, as sequenced in a study of radiation and T cells in renal cell carcinoma. Described time point: baseline pretreatment blood. Specified treatment: 15 Gy SBRT to primary tumor, nephrectomy 4 weeks later. Only in-frame clones appear in the TCRdb table, and some are missing; sequencing was by immunoSEQ multiplex PCR. The repertoire holds approximately 110,000 clones, 80% to 85% seen once, with around 3% in the top ten. This sample comprised blood, obtained from a patient whose treatment included radiotherapy and nephrectomy. The receptors shown here come from a woman aged 60-75 years with renal cell carcinoma.

The chain employs TRBV6-1 and TRBJ2-7, with 8 bases identical to TRBD1. The CDR3 has 16 residues. Germline CDR1 reads MNHNS; CDR2 reads SASEGT. J was trimmed by 4 bases and V by 2 bases; bases with no gene match: 10. The CDR3 sequence is CASSEKGGQAWYEQYF. CDR3 coding DNA: TGTGCCAGCAGTGAAAAGGGGGGACAGGCCTGGTACGAGCAGTACTTC.

The genes are TRBV9 and TRBJ2-3; D remains ambiguous. The CDR3 covers 16 residues. Trimming removed 4 bases at V and 2 bases at J, with 17 bases between. The germline V gene encodes CDR1 SGDLS and CDR2 YYNGEE. CDR3 region: CASSPSRPENTDTQYF. DNA of the CDR3: TGTGCCAGCAGCCCCTCCCGCCCGGAGAACACAGATACGCAGTATTTT.

The chain carries TRBV7-9 and TRBJ1-1; D is unresolved. V gave up 4 bases and J gave up 4 bases, with 7 bases separating them. Germline CDR1 SEHNR, CDR2 FQNEAQ (reference sequence). The CDR3 runs to 12 residues. CDR3 in DNA: TGTGCCAGCAGCTCGGGAATCACTGAAGCTTTCTTT. Encoded protein: CASSSGITEAFF.

This clone was found a few times. V gene TRBV28 combines with J gene TRBJ1-3, with 11 bases lining up with TRBD1. With V trimmed by 5 bases and J by 16 bases, 4 bases remained unmatched. From germline, CDR1 is MDHEN and CDR2 SYDVKM. The CDR3 contains 11 residues. The CDR3 region is CASSARDRGYF. The CDR3 region has the DNA TGTGCCAGCAGTGCAAGGGACAGGGGGTATTTT.

V gene TRBV29-1 combines with J gene TRBJ2-7; D is ambiguous. Per germline, CDR1 SQVTM and CDR2 ANQGSEA. The length of the CDR3 is 12 residues. V gave up 4 bases and J gave up 1 base, with 8 bases separating them. The CDR3 loop is CSVGGNSYEQYF. The CDR3 DNA follows: TGCAGCGTTGGCGGCAATTCCTACGAGCAGTACTTC.

This rearrangement joins TRBV9 to TRBJ2-3; D is ambiguous. The CDR3 contains 16 residues. Germline V gene sequence: CDR1 SGDLS, CDR2 YYNGEE. Trimming stripped 0 bases from V and 6 bases from J, with 17 bases between. CDR3 amino acids: CASSVDSLLSTDTQYF. The DNA for the CDR3 is TGTGCCAGCAGCGTAGACTCGCTACTAAGTACCGATACGCAGTATTTT. Variable domain in full (rest from reference TRBV9 and TRBJ2-3): DSGVTQTPKHLITATGQRVTLRCSPRSGDLSVYWYQQSLDQGLQFLIQYYNGEERAKGNILERFSAQQFPDLHSELNLSSLELGDSALYFCASSVDSLLSTDTQYFGPGTRLTVL.

The chain combines TRBV19 with TRBJ1-6; D perhaps matches TRBD1 (5 bases). Per germline, CDR1 LNHDA and CDR2 SQIVND (reference sequence). CDR3 length: 15 residues. The V gene lost 7 bases and the J gene lost 5 bases, with 15 bases spanning the gap. The CDR3: CASNMMTAHNSPLHF. The CDR3 nucleotides read TGTGCCAGTAACATGATGACAGCCCATAATTCACCCCTCCACTTT.

The chain has TRBV5-5 and TRBJ2-5, with a weak D call TRBD2 (7 bases). In germline, CDR1 is SGHKS, CDR2 YYEKEE (reference sequence). This CDR3 has 13 residues. V was pared by 2 bases and J by 7 bases, with 12 bases between. The CDR3 DNA reads as TGTGCCAGCAGCTTAGGGGGGGAAGGGACCCAGTACTTC. As protein: CASSLGGEGTQYF.

This clone appeared once. The chain employs TRBV29-1 and TRBJ1-2; D unresolved. The CDR3 has 12 residues. The V gene lost 3 bases and the J gene lost 8 bases, with 13 bases spanning the gap. From germline, CDR1 is SQVTM and CDR2 ANQGSEA. CDR3 amino acids: CSVDHSRGGYTF. The CDR3 region has the DNA TGCAGCGTTGACCATTCCCGCGGGGGCTACACCTTC. The full variable domain, its missing parts supplied by reference TRBV29-1 and TRBJ1-2, is SAVISQKPSRDICQRGTSLTIQCQVDSQVTMMFWYRQQPGQSLTLIATANQGSEATYESGFVIDKFPISRPNLTFSTLTVSNMSPEDSSIYLCSVDHSRGGYTFGSGTRLTVV.

The chain carries TRBV2 and TRBJ1-4; the match to TRBD1 covers 10 bases. CDR3 length: 13 residues. Germline assignment: CDR1 SNHLY and CDR2 FYNNEI. With V trimmed by 6 bases and J by 10 bases, 5 bases remained unmatched. The CDR3 sequence: CASRDRGMGKLFF. The CDR3 DNA sequence: TGTGCCAGCAGGGACAGGGGGATGGGAAAACTGTTTTTT.

The chain carries TRBV5-1 and TRBJ2-7; 9 bases line up with TRBD1. After removal of 0 bases from V and 0 bases from J, the junction contained 10 bases not matched to a gene. Germline lookup yields CDR1 SGHRS and CDR2 YFSETQ. The CDR3 totals 18 residues. CDR3 region: CASSLGMGTGTSSYEQYF. CDR3 in DNA: TGCGCCAGCAGCTTGGGAATGGGGACAGGGACGAGCTCCTACGAGCAGTACTTC.

This clone was counted once. This chain joins TRBV7-3 and TRBJ2-7, with D possibly being TRBD1 or TRBD2 (5 bases each). CDR3 size: 14 residues. The V end was cut by 0 bases, the J end by 2 bases, with 8 bases between. The V gene's germline CDR1 is SGHTA and CDR2 FQGTGA. The CDR3 DNA follows: TGTGCCAGCAGCTTAACCCAGGGACCCTACGAGCAGTACTTC. Translating gives CASSLTQGPYEQYF.

The chain links TRBV2 to TRBJ1-4; 10 nucleotides align to TRBD1. V shed 1 base and J 6 bases; nucleotides not matched to a gene: 5. CDR3 length: 16 amino acids. Germline V gene lookup returns CDR1 SNHLY and CDR2 FYNNEI. The CDR3 protein is CASSEDKGTGDEKLFF. The CDR3 DNA is TGTGCCAGCAGTGAAGATAAGGGGACAGGGGATGAAAAACTGTTTTTT. The full variable domain, rest sourced from reference TRBV2 and TRBJ1-4, is EPEVTQTPSHQVTQMGQEVILRCVPISNHLYFYWYRQILGQKVEFLVSFYNNEISEKSEIFDDQFSVERPDGSNFTLKIRSTKLEDSAMYFCASSEDKGTGDEKLFFGSGTQLSVL.

V usage is TRBV25-1 and J usage is TRBJ2-5, with 9 bases fitting TRBD1. V was clipped by 8 bases and J by 1 base; unmatched bases: 11. The CDR3 consists of 16 residues. Germline CDR1 is MGHDK and CDR2 is SYGVNS. CDR3 loop: CASLGNRGPSQETQYF. CDR3 sequence (DNA): TGTGCCAGCCTGGGAAACAGGGGGCCGTCCCAAGAGACCCAGTACTTC.

The chain couples TRBV5-4 to TRBJ2-4; 12 bases fit TRBD1. Germline values: CDR1 SGHNT, CDR2 YYREEE (reference sequence). This CDR3 has 16 residues. V shed 4 bases, J shed 7 bases, and the junction held 9 bases outside the gene matches. The CDR3 DNA sequence: TGTGCCAGCAGCCCTGGGACAGGGGGCGCGCGGAACATTCAGTACTTC. Translation gives CASSPGTGGARNIQYF.

DNA for the CDR3: TGTGCCAGCAGCGTACTCGGGGCAGGGATCTATGGCTACACCTTC. Translating gives CASSVLGAGIYGYTF. The chain employs TRBV9 and TRBJ1-2; D might be TRBD1 (5 bases). CDR1 is SGDLS, CDR2 YYNGEE, per germline. Trimming took off 1 base at V and 4 bases at J, with 14 bases between the two ends. The CDR3 runs 15 residues. The variable domain in full, completed from reference TRBV9 and TRBJ1-2, reads DSGVTQTPKHLITATGQRVTLRCSPRSGDLSVYWYQQSLDQGLQFLIQYYNGEERAKGNILERFSAQQFPDLHSELNLSSLELGDSALYFCASSVLGAGIYGYTFGSGTRLTVV.

The chain joins TRBV28 to TRBJ1-5; 9 positions match TRBD1. J gave up 4 bases and V 7 bases, and 8 bases lay outside the gene matches. CDR3 length: 15 residues. The V gene's germline CDR1 is MDHEN and CDR2 SYDVKM. The CDR3 reads CASNTVGQGNQPQHF. CDR3 sequence (DNA): TGTGCCAGCAACACCGTGGGACAGGGTAATCAGCCCCAGCATTTT.

This rearrangement joins TRBV6-5 to TRBJ1-1; 7 bases agree with TRBD1. CDR1 MNHEY and CDR2 SVGAGI come from the germline V gene. The CDR3 is 13 residues long. V lost 9 bases to trimming and J lost 0 bases; unmatched junction nucleotides: 4. CDR3 residues: CASKTGLNTEAFF. The CDR3 DNA reads TGTGCCAGTAAGACAGGGCTGAACACTGAAGCTTTCTTT.

The rearrangement uses TRBV29-1 and TRBJ2-5; D not certain. CDR1 SQVTM and CDR2 ANQGSEA come from the germline V gene. V lost 5 bases and J lost 3, with 16 bases in between. The CDR3 extends over 14 amino acids. CDR3 bases: TGCAGCGTTTCGTTTGGTGGGTCAGAAGAGACCCAGTACTTC. This codes for CSVSFGGSEETQYF.

J is TRBJ2-4 and V is TRBV9, with D maybe TRBD2 (6 bases). V dropped 7 bases and J dropped 6 bases, with 17 bases sitting between them. This CDR3 has 14 amino acids. Germline loops: CDR1 SGDLS, CDR2 YYNGEE. The CDR3 bases are TGTGCCAGCGGGGTCAGGGAGGAGGGAAACATTCAGTACTTC. Amino acid sequence: CASGVREEGNIQYF.

The J gene is TRBJ2-3, the V gene TRBV5-4; D gene uncertain. V was shortened by 0 bases and J by 3 bases, with 5 bases between the two germline ends. Germline-derived CDR1 and CDR2 are SGHNT and YYREEE (reference sequence). The CDR3 contains 13 residues. CDR3 in DNA: TGTGCCAGCAGCTTGGGGCTGACAGATACGCAGTATTTT. Translated: CASSLGLTDTQYF.

This clone has at least ten counts. The V and J genes are TRBV6-5 and TRBJ1-1, with 7 bases identical to TRBD1. The germline CDR1 and CDR2 sequences are MNHEY and SVGAGI. V lost 6 bases and J lost 1; bases outside the gene matches: 8. The CDR3 is 15 residues long. In nucleotides, the CDR3 is TGTGCCAGCAGGCTCTCGACAGGGTGGAACACTGAAGCTTTCTTT. This translates into CASRLSTGWNTEAFF.

This clone has just one count. The chain couples TRBV7-6 to TRBJ1-1; a weak D match, TRBD1 (5 bases). Germline CDR1 and CDR2: SGHVS and FNYEAQ. V was pared by 0 bases and J by 5 bases, with 13 bases between. The CDR3 sequence is 15 residues long. CDR3 in amino acids: CASSLAKGAGTEAFF. CDR3 nucleotides: TGTGCCAGCAGCTTAGCGAAAGGGGCGGGGACTGAAGCTTTCTTT.

The V gene is TRBV10-1, the J gene TRBJ1-4; no firm D call. V lost 9 bases and J lost 2, with 7 bases in between. This CDR3 comprises 12 residues. In germline, CDR1 is WNHNN, CDR2 SYGVQD (reference sequence). This CDR3 is CASRLTNEKLFF. The CDR3 DNA reads TGCGCCAGTAGGTTGACTAATGAAAAACTGTTTTTT.

The chain joins TRBV9 to TRBJ2-6; 8 bases align to TRBD1. The CDR3 runs to 17 residues. The germline V gene has CDR1 SGDLS and CDR2 YYNGEE. V shed 5 bases and J 2 bases; nucleotides not matched to a gene: 9. The CDR3, as DNA: TGTGCCAGCAGAGACGACAGGGGAGGAACTGGGGCCAACGTCCTGACTTTC. It translates to CASRDDRGGTGANVLTF.